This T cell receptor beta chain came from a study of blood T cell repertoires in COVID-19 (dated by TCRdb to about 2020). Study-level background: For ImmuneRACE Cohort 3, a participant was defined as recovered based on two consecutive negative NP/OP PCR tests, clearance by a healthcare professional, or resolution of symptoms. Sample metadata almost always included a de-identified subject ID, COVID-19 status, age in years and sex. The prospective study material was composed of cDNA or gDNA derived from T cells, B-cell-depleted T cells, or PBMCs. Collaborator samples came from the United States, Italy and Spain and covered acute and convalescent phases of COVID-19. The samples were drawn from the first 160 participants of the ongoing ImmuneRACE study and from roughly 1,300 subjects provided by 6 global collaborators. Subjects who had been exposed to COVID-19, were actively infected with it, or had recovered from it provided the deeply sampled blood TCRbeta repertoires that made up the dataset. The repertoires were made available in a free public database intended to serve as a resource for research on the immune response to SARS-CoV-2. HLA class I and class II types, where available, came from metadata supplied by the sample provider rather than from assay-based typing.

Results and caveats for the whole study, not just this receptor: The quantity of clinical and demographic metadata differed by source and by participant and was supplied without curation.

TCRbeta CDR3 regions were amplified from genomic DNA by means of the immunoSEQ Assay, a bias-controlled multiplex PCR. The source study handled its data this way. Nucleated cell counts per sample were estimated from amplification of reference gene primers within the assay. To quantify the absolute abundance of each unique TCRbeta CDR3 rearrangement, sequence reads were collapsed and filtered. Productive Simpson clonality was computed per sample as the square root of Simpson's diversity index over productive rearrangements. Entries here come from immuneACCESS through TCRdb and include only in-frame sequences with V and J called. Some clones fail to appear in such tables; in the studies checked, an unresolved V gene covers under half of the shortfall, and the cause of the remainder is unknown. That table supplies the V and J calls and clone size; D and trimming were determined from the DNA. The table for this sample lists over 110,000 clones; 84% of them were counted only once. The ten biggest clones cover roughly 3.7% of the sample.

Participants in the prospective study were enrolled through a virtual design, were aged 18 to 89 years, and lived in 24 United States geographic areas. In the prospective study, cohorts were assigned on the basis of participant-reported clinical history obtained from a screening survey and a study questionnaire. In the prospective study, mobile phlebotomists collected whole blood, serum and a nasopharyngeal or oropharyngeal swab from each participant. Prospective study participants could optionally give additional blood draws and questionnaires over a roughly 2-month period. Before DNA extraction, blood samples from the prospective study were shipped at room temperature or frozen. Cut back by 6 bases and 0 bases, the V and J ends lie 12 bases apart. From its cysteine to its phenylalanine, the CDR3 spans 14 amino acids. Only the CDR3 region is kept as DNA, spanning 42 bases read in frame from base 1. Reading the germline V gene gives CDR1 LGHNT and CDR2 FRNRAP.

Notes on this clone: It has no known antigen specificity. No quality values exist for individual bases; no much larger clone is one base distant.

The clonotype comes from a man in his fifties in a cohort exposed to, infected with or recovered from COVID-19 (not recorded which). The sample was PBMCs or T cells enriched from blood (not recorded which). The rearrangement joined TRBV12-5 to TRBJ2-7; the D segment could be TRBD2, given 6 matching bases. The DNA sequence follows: TGTGCTAGTGGCCCCGGGACTTACTCCTACGAGCAGTACTTC. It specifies CASGPGTYSYEQYF. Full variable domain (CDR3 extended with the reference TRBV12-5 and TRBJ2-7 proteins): DARVTQTPRHKVTEMGQEVTMRCQPILGHNTVFWYRQTMMQGLELLAYFRNRAPLDDSGMPKDRFSAEMPDATLATLKIQPSEPRDSAVYFCASGPGTYSYEQYFGPGTRLTVT.